This T cell receptor beta chain was obtained from a study of shared clonotypes between healthy human individuals. Study-wide context: The people who gave samples were a couple of women and three men aged 18 to 49.

CDR1 and CDR2 from the germline V gene are MGHDK and SYGVNS. Trimming at V came to 0 bases and at J to 3 bases, leaving 8 bases not matched to a gene. This CDR3 has 17 residues. For genomic DNA, unsorted samples relied on approximately 100 million PBMCs. Method: immunoSEQ multiplex PCR; TCRdb's copy keeps in-frame clones and lacks some. In the table there are about half a million clones, around 73% of which are singletons. Material for sequencing was PBMCs. J is TRBJ2-7 and V is TRBV25-1; 10 positions match TRBD1. The clonotype originates from a middle-aged woman in good health. Some clones in this sample may be carry-over from other donors' samples. CDR3 region: CASSEYGLDRGLYEQYF. Written as DNA, the CDR3 is TGTGCCAGCAGTGAATACGGTCTCGACAGGGGGCTCTACGAGCAGTACTTC.